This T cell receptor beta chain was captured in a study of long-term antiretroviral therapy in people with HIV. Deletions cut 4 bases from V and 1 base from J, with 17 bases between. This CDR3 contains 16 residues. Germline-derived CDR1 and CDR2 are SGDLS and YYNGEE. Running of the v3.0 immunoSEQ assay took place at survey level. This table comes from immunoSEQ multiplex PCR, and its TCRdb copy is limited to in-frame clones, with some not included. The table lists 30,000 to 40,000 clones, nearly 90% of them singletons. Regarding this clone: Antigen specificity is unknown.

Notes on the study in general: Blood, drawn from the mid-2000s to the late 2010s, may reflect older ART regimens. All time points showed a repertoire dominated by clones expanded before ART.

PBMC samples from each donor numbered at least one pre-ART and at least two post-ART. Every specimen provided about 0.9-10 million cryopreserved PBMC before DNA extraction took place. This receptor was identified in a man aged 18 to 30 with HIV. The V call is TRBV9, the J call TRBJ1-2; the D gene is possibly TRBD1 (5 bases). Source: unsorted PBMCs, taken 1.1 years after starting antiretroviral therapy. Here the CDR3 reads CASSPSRWGGNYGYTF. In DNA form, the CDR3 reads TGTGCCAGCAGCCCCTCGCGATGGGGGGGTAACTATGGCTACACCTTC.